Listed below are T cell receptor beta chains from one sample, sequenced in a study of blood T cell repertoires in COVID-19. Profiled with immunoSEQ multiplex PCR; TCRdb holds only in-frame clones, not every one. The data contain some 400,000 clones, 70% to 90% of them singletons. The sequencing sample was made of peripheral blood. The receptors originated from a woman aged 25 to 39 with COVID-19, enrolled during active disease. Both conserved end residues are part of each CDR3. A D gene is named only where the DNA matches it firmly. Where a row states a size, it is once, few, many or the class of an expanded clone; other rows omit it.

j_gene,v_gene,d_gene,abundance,CDR3nt,CDR3aa
TRBJ2-3,TRBV12-2,-,-,TGTGCAAGTCGCTTATCCTTGCGGGAGGGCCGGAAAGATACGCAGTATTTT,CASRLSLREGRKDTQYF
TRBJ2-2,TRBV9,TRBD2,-,TGTGCCAGCAGCGCGCGAAGGGTAGCGGGAGCCCCCGGGGAGCTGTTTTTT,CASSARRVAGAPGELFF
TRBJ2-6,TRBV2,TRBD1,-,TGTGCCAGCAGTATCCAGGGGGCAGCCGGGGCCAACGTCCTGACTTTC,CASSIQGAAGANVLTF
TRBJ2-5,TRBV3-1/TRBV3-2,TRBD2,-,TGTGCCAGCAGCCCCGGGACTAGCGGGAGGAGAGAGACCCAGTACTTC,CASSPGTSGRRETQYF
TRBJ1-4,TRBV19,TRBD1,-,TGTGCCAGTAGTATCCGGGGACAGCCTGAACTGTTTTTT,CASSIRGQPELFF
TRBJ2-2,TRBV10-3,-,few,TGTGCCATCAGTGATACAGGGAAGAGATACACCGGGGAGCTGTTTTTT,CAISDTGKRYTGELFF
TRBJ2-3,TRBV19,-,-,TGTGCCAGTATGGGGAGCGGGCCCGCAGATACGCAGTATTTT,CASMGSGPADTQYF
TRBJ1-5,TRBV2,-,-,TGTGCCAGCAGTCTTGGGAGCAGCAATCAGCCCCAGCATTTT,CASSLGSSNQPQHF
TRBJ2-7,TRBV5-1,-,-,TGCGCCAGCAGCTTGCAGGCTACCTCCTACGAGCAGTACTTC,CASSLQATSYEQYF
TRBJ2-3,TRBV3-1/TRBV3-2,-,-,TGTGCCAGCAGCCAAGTTTTCGGCCCGGCGGGAAGCACAGATACGCAGTATTTT,CASSQVFGPAGSTDTQYF
TRBJ1-1,TRBV10-3,-,-,TGTGCCATCAGTCCAGGCCTGAACACTGAAGCTTTCTTT,CAISPGLNTEAFF
TRBJ2-2,TRBV24-1,-,-,TGTGCCACCAGTGATTGGAGCGGGGAGCTGTTTTTT,CATSDWSGELFF
TRBJ2-5,TRBV5-1,TRBD2,many,TGCGCCAGCAGCCTCGGCGCGGGGGAAGAGACCCAGTACTTC,CASSLGAGEETQYF
TRBJ1-5,TRBV2,-,few,TGTGCCAGCCGGCGGACAGAGGGCAATCAGCCCCAGCATTTT,CASRRTEGNQPQHF
TRBJ2-6,TRBV27,-,-,TGTGCCAGCAGTTTTAGGGGGGGGTTGGGGGCCAACGTCCTGACTTTC,CASSFRGGLGANVLTF
TRBJ2-4,TRBV25-1,-,-,TGTGCCAGCAGTGAATACGGGGGGCGGGCCAAAAACATTCAGTACTTC,CASSEYGGRAKNIQYF
TRBJ1-4,TRBV29-1,-,-,TGCAGCGTTGGGGCGGGAGAAAGTGAAAAACTGTTTTTT,CSVGAGESEKLFF
TRBJ2-2,TRBV29-1,-,many,TGCAGCGTTGAACACGGCACCGGGGAGCTGTTTTTT,CSVEHGTGELFF
TRBJ2-7,TRBV4-1,-,-,TGCGCCAGCAGCCAGAGGGTAGGGTCCTACGAGCAGTACTTC,CASSQRVGSYEQYF
TRBJ2-1,TRBV11-2,TRBD2,-,TGTGCCAGCAGCTCGAATCTAGCGGGAGAGCAGTTCTTC,CASSSNLAGEQFF
TRBJ2-5,TRBV3-1/TRBV3-2,TRBD2,-,TGTGCCAGCAGCCAAGTTAGAGTAACGGGAGGAGAGACCCAGTACTTC,CASSQVRVTGGETQYF
TRBJ1-2,TRBV3-1/TRBV3-2,TRBD1,-,TGTGCCAGCAGCCAACAGAAGGGGGCCTATGGCTACACCTTC,CASSQQKGAYGYTF
TRBJ2-7,TRBV7-3,-,-,TGTGCCAGCAGCTTAACTTCCGGGGGTTGGGACGAGCAGTACTTC,CASSLTSGGWDEQYF
TRBJ2-3,TRBV27,TRBD2,once,TGTGCCAGCAGTTCCAGGACTAGCCTTAGGACAGATACGCAGTATTTT,CASSSRTSLRTDTQYF
TRBJ2-7,TRBV7-9,-,-,TGTGCCAGCAGCCGAGGGATGATTTACGAGCAGTACTTC,CASSRGMIYEQYF
TRBJ2-7,TRBV2,TRBD1,-,TGTGCCAGCAGCTCACAGGGGCCTAGCTCCTACGAGCAGTACTTC,CASSSQGPSSYEQYF